This T cell receptor (beta chain) was retrieved from a study of Graves' ophthalmopathy and Graves' hyperthyroidism. Findings and limits, study-wide: Most thyroid-expanded clonotypes exceeding 0.001 frequency were also found in blood.

The TCR beta CDR3 regions underwent amplification from RNA transcripts. First-round RT-PCR with HTBI primers preceded a second-round multiplex PCR. MiXCR, run by TCRdb on the multiplex PCR reads, gives a single entry per CDR3 protein. The repertoire has approximately 160,000 distinct CDR3 sequences, 35% to 50% of them found once; the top ten carry about 9.5%. The sample holds many counts of this clonotype. What it binds is not known. V shed 5 bases, J shed 6 bases, and the junction held 5 bases outside the gene matches. The length of the CDR3 is 14 residues. The sample was peripheral blood. The chain has TRBV12-3 or TRBV12-4 and TRBJ1-2, with 11 bases aligning to TRBD1. This receptor was obtained from a man aged 25 to 40 with Graves' ophthalmopathy. CDR3 nucleotide sequence: TGTGCCAGCAGTACGGACAGGGGGCCAGATGGCTACACCTTC. Its protein product is CASSTDRGPDGYTF.